The 30 T cell receptor beta chains in this list originate from one sample, sequenced in a study of blood T cell repertoires in COVID-19. TCRdb's copy holds only in-frame clones and misses some; the assay was immunoSEQ multiplex PCR. Of around 250,000 clones listed, approximately 82% are singletons. Sequenced sample: peripheral blood. All receptors come from a woman of 80 years or more with acute or convalescent COVID-19.

The chain has TRBV30 and TRBJ2-2, with a possible D match to TRBD2 (6 bases). Germline loops: CDR1 GTSNPN, CDR2 SVGIG (reference sequence). CDR3 length equals 13 residues. The V gene lost 0 bases and the J gene lost 6 bases, with 8 bases spanning the gap. The CDR3 is CAWSVSGAGELFF. In DNA form, the CDR3 reads TGTGCCTGGAGTGTATCGGGGGCCGGGGAGCTGTTTTTT.

The chain links TRBV2 to TRBJ1-5; 7 bases align to TRBD1. CDR3 length: 13 residues. V was pared by 10 bases and J by 7 bases, with 10 bases of the junction left unmatched. In germline, CDR1 is SNHLY, CDR2 FYNNEI. The CDR3, as DNA: TGTGCCATTCAGGGGGGCCCGGAGCAGCCCCAGCATTTT. Translating it yields CAIQGGPEQPQHF.

The chain employs TRBV4-3 and TRBJ2-2; tentative D call: TRBD2 (6 bases). The length of the CDR3 is 16 residues. V lost 2 bases and J 0 bases, leaving 10 bases between the germline ends. The germline CDR1 and CDR2 sequences are LGHNA and YSLEER. CDR3 region: CASSQRLVANTGELFF. DNA of the CDR3: TGCGCCAGCAGCCAAAGACTAGTAGCGAACACCGGGGAGCTGTTTTTT.

The J gene is TRBJ2-2, the V gene TRBV11-2; the match to TRBD2 covers 12 bases. CDR3 size: 18 residues. V gave up 3 bases and J gave up 4 bases; unmatched junction bases: 9. Germline loops: CDR1 SGHAT, CDR2 FQNNGV. The CDR3 DNA reads TGTGCCAGCAGCTTCACGACTAGCGGGGGAGGGGTCACCGGGGAGCTGTTTTTT. Translated: CASSFTTSGGGVTGELFF.

The genes are TRBV12-5 and TRBJ1-1; D gene ambiguous. Germline loops: CDR1 LGHNT, CDR2 FRNRAP. The CDR3 runs 11 residues. Trimming removed 8 bases from V and 3 bases from J, with 7 bases in between. The CDR3 DNA sequence: TGTGCTAGTTCCGGGTACACTGAAGCTTTCTTT. Its protein is CASSGYTEAFF.

The CDR3 loop is CASSKGAQGANVLTF. In DNA form, the CDR3 reads TGCGCCAGCAGTAAGGGGGCGCAAGGGGCCAACGTCCTGACTTTC. The V and J genes are TRBV5-1 and TRBJ2-6; TRBD1 agrees at 7 bases. The V and J ends lost 5 bases and 4 bases, in that order; junction bases with no gene match: 6. Germline V gives CDR1 SGHRS, CDR2 YFSETQ. The CDR3 extends over 15 amino acids.

The V call is TRBV7-2, the J call TRBJ2-1, with D hard to call. This CDR3 is 14 amino acids long. Germline V gene lookup returns CDR1 SGHTA and CDR2 FQGNSA. V was pared by 1 base and J by 7 bases, with 11 bases between. CDR3 protein: CASSLVGTPNEQFF. DNA for the CDR3: TGTGCCAGCAGCTTAGTGGGCACCCCGAATGAGCAGTTCTTC.

The V and J genes are TRBV18 and TRBJ1-1; a weak D match, TRBD1 (5 bases). CDR3 size: 17 residues. V was pared by 1 base and J by 1 base, with 16 bases between. Germline loops: CDR1 KGHSH, CDR2 LQKENI. CDR3: CASSPRVQVTSNTEAFF. The CDR3 DNA reads TGTGCCAGCTCACCACGAGTACAGGTGACATCGAACACTGAAGCTTTCTTT.

The V call is TRBV4-2, the J call TRBJ2-7; tentative D call: TRBD1 (6 bases). Germline V gene data show CDR1 as LGHNA and CDR2 as YNFKEQ. The CDR3 extends over 14 amino acids. V was shortened by 2 bases and J by 2 bases, with 10 bases between the two germline ends. In nucleotides, the CDR3 is TGTGCCAGCAGCCAACAACAGGGAGCCTACGAGCAGTACTTC. This gives the protein CASSQQQGAYEQYF.

A word on this clone: The junction departs from germline at one end; a sequencing error may be responsible. J is TRBJ2-3 and V is TRBV5-1; 8 bases match TRBD2. Germline CDR1 and CDR2: SGHRS and YFSETQ. CDR3 size: 14 residues. This CDR3 is CARSGGGGSDTQYF. In DNA, the CDR3 is TGCGCCCGCAGCGGGGGCGGGGGGTCAGATACGCAGTATTTT.

This clone was seen more than once but under ten times. The gene calls are TRBV6-5 and TRBJ1-1; D possibly corresponds to TRBD1 (5 bases). This CDR3 has 15 residues. V lost 2 bases and J lost 3, with 13 bases in between. The germline V gene encodes CDR1 MNHEY and CDR2 SVGAGI. The CDR3 here is CASSYEPQGDTEAFF. The CDR3 coding sequence is TGTGCCAGCAGTTACGAGCCGCAGGGTGACACTGAAGCTTTCTTT.

This chain uses TRBV19 with TRBJ1-5; 7 bases are a match to TRBD1. The V gene end was trimmed by 10 bases and the J gene end by 6 bases; junction bases not matched to a gene: 12. The CDR3 is 14 amino acids. Germline CDR1 reads LNHDA; CDR2 reads SQIVND (reference sequence). CDR3 loop: CATWDRKSGQPQHF. CDR3 nucleotide sequence: TGTGCCACCTGGGACAGAAAATCCGGTCAGCCCCAGCATTTT.

This clone was detected once. The genes are TRBV25-1 and TRBJ1-1; maybe TRBD1 (5 bases). Germline V gene lookup returns CDR1 MGHDK and CDR2 SYGVNS. The CDR3 covers 14 residues. V dropped 2 bases and J dropped 7 bases, with 14 bases sitting between them. CDR3 in amino acids: CASSEIGVRGEAFF. In nucleotides, the CDR3 is TGTGCCAGCAGTGAAATTGGGGTTAGGGGTGAAGCTTTCTTT.

This clone was seen more than once but under ten times. The rearrangement joins TRBV9 to TRBJ1-1; the match to TRBD1 covers 7 bases. Germline CDR1 reads SGDLS; CDR2 reads YYNGEE. The CDR3 spans 17 residues. Trimming at V came to 0 bases and at J to 1 base, leaving 9 bases not matched to a gene. This CDR3 reads CASSVAYRQGSNTEAFF. The CDR3 nucleotides read TGTGCCAGCAGCGTAGCGTACCGACAGGGATCGAACACTGAAGCTTTCTTT.

This clone has a handful of counts. In DNA form, the CDR3 reads TGTGCCAGCAGCACCCGAGACCTGGACGGAGGGAGTGAGCAGTTCTTC. It codes for CASSTRDLDGGSEQFF. The chain uses TRBV9 and TRBJ2-1; D may be TRBD2 (6 bases). Trimming removed 4 bases at V and 9 bases at J, with 23 bases between. CDR1 is SGDLS, CDR2 YYNGEE, per germline. This CDR3 comprises 16 residues.

V and J are TRBV7-2 and TRBJ1-5, with 7 bases fitting TRBD1. The CDR3 loop spans 15 amino acids. Germline lookup yields CDR1 SGHTA and CDR2 FQGNSA. V trimming: 1 base; J trimming: 3 bases; junction bases outside the gene matches: 3. CDR3 sequence reads: CASSLGGTANQPQHF. The CDR3 DNA sequence: TGTGCCAGCAGCTTAGGGGGGACAGCCAATCAGCCCCAGCATTTT.

This chain connects TRBV10-1 to TRBJ2-7; D might be TRBD1 (6 bases). V lost 2 bases to trimming and J lost 0 bases, with 11 bases between them. From germline, CDR1 is WNHNN and CDR2 SYGVQD (reference sequence). The CDR3 extends over 15 amino acids. The CDR3 DNA is TGCGCCAGCAGTGAGCCACCACAGGGCTCCTACGAGCAGTACTTC. Protein product: CASSEPPQGSYEQYF.

The chain uses TRBV20-1 and TRBJ1-2, with D tentatively TRBD1 (5 bases). This CDR3 region has 11 residues. Trimming left V 3 bases short and J 11 bases short, with 13 bases between. The V gene's germline CDR1 is DFQATT and CDR2 SNEGSKA (reference sequence). In nucleotides, the CDR3 is TGCAGTGCTAGTGAAGGGGTTGGTTACACCTTC. This sequence encodes CSASEGVGYTF.

With respect to this clone: Other DNA sequences in the sample encode the same CDR3. The rearrangement links TRBV5-4 to TRBJ1-3; 8 nucleotides line up with TRBD1. The germline CDR1 and CDR2 sequences are SGHNT and YYREEE (reference sequence). V trimming: 4 bases; J trimming: 1 base; junction bases outside the gene matches: 1. This CDR3 spans 14 amino acids. The CDR3 nucleotides read TGTGCCAGCAGCCGACAGGGGTCTGGAAACACCATATATTTT. Translation gives CASSRQGSGNTIYF.

This chain's CDR3 is CASSKGWRGSVYNEQFF. The DNA of the CDR3 is TGTGCCAGCAGCAAAGGGTGGCGGGGGAGCGTCTACAATGAGCAGTTCTTC. The chain has TRBV21-1 and TRBJ2-1; the listed D gene, TRBD2, was not tested against the DNA. TRBV21-1 is termed a pseudogene. The CDR3 consists of 17 residues.

J is TRBJ2-4 and V is TRBV6-1; D call uncertain. This CDR3 is 15 amino acids long. V lost 3 bases, J lost 0 bases, and 9 bases lay in between. CDR1 and CDR2 (germline): MNHNS, SASEGT. CDR3: CASSDSPIAKNIQYF. The CDR3 DNA follows: TGTGCCAGCAGTGACAGTCCCATAGCCAAAAACATTCAGTACTTC.

Details on this clone: The same CDR3 also results from other DNA sequences found in this sample. The rearrangement uses TRBV28 and TRBJ1-5; 9 bases agree with TRBD1. Germline loops: CDR1 MDHEN, CDR2 SYDVKM. V gave up 5 bases and J gave up 2 bases; unmatched junction bases: 4. The CDR3 has 15 amino acids. CDR3 in amino acids: CASSLDRGGNQPQHF. DNA for the CDR3: TGTGCCAGCAGTCTAGACAGGGGGGGCAATCAGCCCCAGCATTTT. Full variable domain (remainder filled in from reference TRBV28 and TRBJ1-5): DVKVTQSSRYLVKRTGEKVFLECVQDMDHENMFWYRQDPGLGLRLIYFSYDVKMKEKGDIPEGYSVSREKKERFSLILESASTNQTSMYLCASSLDRGGNQPQHFGDGTRLSIL.

V is TRBV4-1 and J is TRBJ1-4; no firm D call. V lost 0 bases, J lost 8 bases, and 16 bases lay in between. The CDR3 extends over 16 amino acids. In germline, CDR1 is MGHRA, CDR2 YSYEKL. CDR3 region: CASSQDDGLGGEKLFF. The CDR3 nucleotides are TGCGCCAGCAGCCAAGATGACGGGTTGGGAGGGGAAAAACTGTTTTTT.

As to this clone: One end of the junction varies from germline; a read error may be responsible. The chain carries TRBV7-3 and TRBJ2-7; D possibly corresponds to TRBD2 (6 bases). Germline loops: CDR1 SGHTA, CDR2 FQGTGA. This CDR3 contains 8 residues. This chain's CDR3 is CASSCGNF. CDR3 coding DNA: TGTGCCAGCAGCTGCGGGAACTTC.

This chain links TRBV2 with TRBJ1-3; perhaps TRBD1 as D (5 bases). Per germline, CDR1 SNHLY and CDR2 FYNNEI. Between the trimmed V and J ends, which lost 11 bases and 0 bases, there was a span of 11 bases. This CDR3 has 13 amino acids. As DNA, the CDR3 is TGTGCCGGTACAGGCCTCTCTGGAAACACCATATATTTT. It codes for CAGTGLSGNTIYF.

About this clone itself: Germline is not matched at one junction end, which may reflect a read error. The chain has TRBV5-1 and TRBJ1-4, with 8 bases fitting TRBD1. This CDR3 comprises 14 residues. Germline values: CDR1 SGHRS, CDR2 YFSETQ. This CDR3 reads CASSLDPDRDKMSF. The CDR3 coding sequence is TGCGCCAGCAGCTTGGATCCGGACAGGGACAAAATGTCCTTT.

The chain employs TRBV28 and TRBJ2-5, with 11 positions matching TRBD2. CDR3 size: 15 residues. After removal of 6 bases from V and 1 base from J, the junction contained 4 bases not matched to a gene. Per germline, CDR1 MDHEN and CDR2 SYDVKM. CDR3 coding DNA: TGTGCCAGCAGCCTAGCGGGAGGTAGCCAAGAGACCCAGTACTTC. It specifies CASSLAGGSQETQYF.

The chain links TRBV10-3 to TRBJ1-2; 9 nucleotides match TRBD1. With 9 bases clipped from V and 8 bases from J, the junction kept 7 bases outside the gene matches. Germline V gene sequence: CDR1 ENHRY, CDR2 SYGVKD. The CDR3 has 12 amino acids. CDR3 amino acids: CAMKQGARGYTF. CDR3 nucleotide sequence: TGTGCCATGAAACAGGGGGCACGGGGCTACACCTTC.

J is TRBJ2-5 and V is TRBV4-3; D uncertain. With 6 bases removed from V and 3 bases from J, the gap between germline ends came to 20 bases. CDR3 size: 16 residues. Germline lookup yields CDR1 LGHNA and CDR2 YSLEER. The CDR3 protein is CASRSNHYDTKETQYF. In DNA form, the CDR3 reads TGCGCCAGCAGATCAAACCATTACGACACCAAAGAGACCCAGTACTTC.

The chain links TRBV7-8 to TRBJ1-2, with 7 bases fitting TRBD1. The junction had 3 bases not matched to a gene; V was cut back by 5 bases and J by 3 bases. The CDR3 is 13 residues long. CDR1 and CDR2 from the germline V gene are SGHVS and FQNEAQ. This CDR3 is CASSLDRDYGYTF. The CDR3 region has the DNA TGTGCCAGCAGCCTCGACAGGGACTATGGCTACACCTTC. The complete variable domain, with remaining parts taken from reference TRBV7-8 and TRBJ1-2, reads GAGVSQSPRYKVAKRGQDVALRCDPISGHVSLFWYQQALGQGPEFLTYFQNEAQLDKSGLPSDRFFAERPEGSVSTLKIQRTQQEDSAVYLCASSLDRDYGYTFGSGTRLTVV.